These 16 T cell receptor beta chains share one sample of origin, sequenced in a study of shared T cell receptors in the human thymus. The method was immunoSEQ multiplex PCR; TCRdb's version includes in-frame clones alone and lacks a portion of them. The data show a few hundred thousand clones, with approximately 95% seen just once and 0.02% held by the top ten. The sequenced sample consisted of thymocytes. Source of these receptors: a human donor.

V and J are TRBV27 and TRBJ2-1, with 10 nucleotides matching TRBD2. The CDR3 covers 19 residues. The trim removed 8 bases at V and 0 bases at J, leaving 16 bases unmatched. CDR1 is MNHEY, CDR2 SMNVEV, per germline (reference sequence). CDR3: CASWGQREGPSVSYNEQFF. The DNA for the CDR3 is TGTGCCAGCTGGGGCCAGCGGGAGGGCCCAAGTGTCTCCTACAATGAGCAGTTCTTC.

CDR3 sequence reads: CASSLGPMSLRTDTQYF. As DNA, the CDR3 is TGTGCCAGCAGCTTAGGCCCAATGTCCCTCCGCACAGATACGCAGTATTTT. The chain recombines TRBV7-3 with TRBJ2-3; D unresolved. Trimming pared 2 bases from V and 1 base from J, leaving 16 bases between. Germline V gene lookup returns CDR1 SGHTA and CDR2 FQGTGA. The CDR3 extends over 17 amino acids.

This clone was picked up a small number of times. This chain joins TRBV6-4 and TRBJ2-1; TRBD1 agrees at 8 bases. The CDR3 length is 14 residues. From germline, CDR1 is MRHNA and CDR2 SNTAGT. The ends lost 8 bases at V and 8 bases at J; junction bases unmatched: 11. The CDR3 DNA is TGTGCCAGCGGCGGGCCACAGGGGGAGGATGAGCAGTTCTTC. Protein product: CASGGPQGEDEQFF.

The chain employs TRBV7-2 and TRBJ2-2; perhaps TRBD1 as D (5 bases). The germline V gene encodes CDR1 SGHTA and CDR2 FQGNSA. The V gene lost 7 bases and the J gene lost 2 bases, with 14 bases spanning the gap. This CDR3 is built from 15 residues. The CDR3 nucleotides are TGTGCCAGCACCTCTGGGGCCGAAAACACCGGGGAGCTGTTTTTT. This gives the protein CASTSGAENTGELFF.

The chain joins TRBV27 to TRBJ2-4; TRBD2 might be the D (5 bases). From germline, CDR1 is MNHEY and CDR2 SMNVEV (reference sequence). The germline V and J ends were trimmed by 1 base and 0 bases, with 16 bases remaining between them. CDR3 length: 18 amino acids. CDR3 protein: CASSLWSGRDLAKNIQYF. The CDR3 DNA reads TGTGCCAGCAGTTTATGGTCGGGCCGGGATTTAGCCAAAAACATTCAGTACTTC.

V is TRBV14 and J is TRBJ2-7; 8 bases align to TRBD2. The CDR3 consists of 15 residues. Germline CDR1 SGHDN, CDR2 FVKESK. V shed 4 bases and J 3 bases; nucleotides not matched to a gene: 8. CDR3 DNA sequence: TGTGCCAGCAGCCGAACCGGGACTAGAGACTACGAGCAGTACTTC. Its protein product is CASSRTGTRDYEQYF.

The rearrangement uses TRBV6-1 and TRBJ2-1, with D possibly TRBD1 on 5 matching bases. Trimming took 4 bases from V and 0 from J, leaving 10 bases between them. The CDR3 totals 15 residues. CDR1 MNHNS and CDR2 SASEGT come from the germline V gene. The CDR3 loop reads CASSVTDRSYNEQFF. CDR3 DNA: TGTGCCAGCAGTGTGACAGACCGCTCCTACAATGAGCAGTTCTTC.

The chain carries TRBV6-5 and TRBJ2-7; tentatively, D is TRBD2 (5 bases). CDR1 MNHEY and CDR2 SVGAGI come from the germline V gene. The CDR3 sequence is 13 residues long. V was clipped by 2 bases and J by 6 bases, with 11 bases between them. The CDR3 spells CASSYGSTSEQYF. As DNA, the CDR3 is TGTGCCAGCAGTTACGGGAGCACCTCCGAGCAGTACTTC.

V and J are TRBV5-6 and TRBJ2-3; D could derive from TRBD1 or TRBD2 (5 bases each). V was cut by 2 bases and J by 2 bases, with 15 bases left in between. CDR1 and CDR2 from the germline V gene are SGHDT and YYEEEE. The CDR3 totals 16 residues. In DNA, the CDR3 is TGTGCCAGCAGCTTCCGGACACGGAGGACCACAGATACGCAGTATTTT. Translation: CASSFRTRRTTDTQYF.

This sequence joins TRBV6-1 and TRBJ2-7; 11 positions agree with TRBD1. The V and J ends lost 4 bases and 5 bases, in that order; junction bases with no gene match: 4. Looked up from germline, CDR1 is MNHNS and CDR2 is SASEGT. The CDR3 is 14 amino acids. The CDR3 sequence: CASSGTGGVDEQYF. The CDR3 nucleotides read TGTGCCAGCAGTGGGACAGGGGGCGTGGACGAGCAGTACTTC.

The rearrangement links TRBV19 to TRBJ1-1; 7 nucleotides line up with TRBD1. This CDR3 is built from 14 residues. V lost 7 bases, J lost 5 bases, and 10 bases stayed unmatched. Germline CDR1 and CDR2: LNHDA and SQIVND (reference sequence). CDR3 region: CASKIGQVETEAFF. CDR3 DNA: TGTGCCAGTAAGATAGGACAGGTCGAAACTGAAGCTTTCTTT.

This chain links TRBV4-3 with TRBJ2-7; 11 bases align to TRBD2. The CDR3 has 15 amino acids. Germline V lookup: CDR1 LGHNA, CDR2 YSLEER. V lost 1 base and J lost 4; bases outside the gene matches: 3. The CDR3 reads CASSQAGTSGYEQYF. The DNA for the CDR3 is TGCGCCAGCAGCCAAGCCGGGACTAGCGGTTACGAGCAGTACTTC.

V is TRBV19 and J is TRBJ2-1; perhaps D is TRBD1 or TRBD2 (6 bases each). Trimming left V 10 bases short and J 7 bases short, with 17 bases between. Per germline, CDR1 LNHDA and CDR2 SQIVND (reference sequence). The CDR3 consists of 13 residues. CDR3 loop: CATRGLWMNEQFF. The CDR3 DNA sequence: TGTGCCACCCGGGGGCTCTGGATGAATGAGCAGTTCTTC.

The rearrangement links TRBV9 to TRBJ2-1; possible D gene TRBD2, 6 bases. This CDR3 has 13 amino acids. Germline CDR1 is SGDLS and CDR2 is YYNGEE. V lost 4 bases and J 4 bases, leaving 9 bases between the germline ends. The CDR3 sequence: CASSPGGYNEQFF. CDR3 bases: TGTGCCAGCAGCCCTGGAGGGTACAATGAGCAGTTCTTC.

This clone is a singleton in its sample. The chain combines TRBV27 with TRBJ2-5, with 8 bases fitting TRBD2. CDR1 MNHEY and CDR2 SMNVEV come from the germline V gene (reference sequence). The CDR3 length is 17 residues. V lost 4 bases and J lost 3; bases outside the gene matches: 13. This CDR3 reads CASSSTSAQRLKETQYF. The CDR3 DNA sequence: TGTGCCAGCAGTTCGACTAGCGCTCAGAGGTTAAAAGAGACCCAGTACTTC.

The chain joins TRBV5-4 to TRBJ2-2; D tentatively reads TRBD1 or TRBD2 (6 bases each). V shed 1 base and J shed 6 bases, with 10 bases lying between them. The CDR3 spans 14 residues. Per the germline V gene, CDR1 is SGHNT and CDR2 is YYREEE (reference sequence). CDR3 sequence: CASSLLRGAGELFF. The CDR3 DNA reads TGTGCCAGCAGCTTGTTAAGGGGGGCCGGGGAGCTGTTTTTT.